One and the same sample provided the 3 T cell receptor beta chains below, sequenced in a study of T cell responses to AZD1222 COVID-19 vaccine. Data came from immunoSEQ multiplex PCR; TCRdb stores just in-frame clones and leaves some out. The data hold 25,000 to 35,000 clones, with roughly 90% observed a single time. This material consisted of peripheral blood, taken on day 0 of AZD1222 vaccination. Receptors were obtained from an adult in good health.

V is TRBV6-2 or TRBV6-3 and J is TRBJ2-1; TRBD2 aligns across 15 bases. The germline CDR1 and CDR2 sequences are MNHEY and SVGEGT. The CDR3 is made up of 18 amino acids. The ends lost 6 bases at V and 6 bases at J; junction bases unmatched: 12. The CDR3 protein is CASSFGLAGGGVANEQFF. The CDR3 coding sequence is TGTGCCAGCAGCTTCGGACTAGCGGGAGGGGGAGTGGCCAATGAGCAGTTCTTC.

This clone was detected once. The chain uses TRBV6-5 and TRBJ1-4; no clear D. V gave up 6 bases and J gave up 7 bases, with 12 bases separating them. The CDR3 is made up of 13 amino acids. Germline loops: CDR1 MNHEY, CDR2 SVGAGI. CDR3 nucleotides: TGTGCCAGCAGAAGAGTAGGCGGTGAAAAACTGTTTTTT. Amino acids: CASRRVGGEKLFF.

The DNA for the CDR3 is TGTGCCAGCAGGAGGGGGCTCAATCAGCCCCAGCATTTT. It translates to CASRRGLNQPQHF. This chain uses TRBV12-3 or TRBV12-4 with TRBJ1-5, with 7 positions matching TRBD1. The length of the CDR3 is 13 residues. The junction had 2 bases not matched to a gene; V was cut back by 6 bases and J by 3 bases.